What follows are 18 T cell receptor beta chains derived from one specimen sequenced in a study of cytomegalovirus exposure and HLA in healthy donors. The PCR had 60 Vbeta and 13 Jbeta primers. Profiling relied on immunoSEQ multiplex PCR, and the TCRdb table lists in-frame clones only, not all of them. Of more than 95,000 clones in the sample, 10% to 13% are singletons; the top ten hold around 4.6%. The sequencing sample was made of PBMCs. The receptors derive from a woman aged 18-29 years in good health and CMV-seropositive.

This clone was counted only a few times. This chain connects TRBV5-1 to TRBJ1-1; D may be TRBD1 (5 bases). Between the trimmed V and J ends, which lost 4 bases and 0 bases, there was a span of 10 bases. This CDR3 region has 14 residues. The V gene's germline CDR1 is SGHRS and CDR2 YFSETQ. As DNA, the CDR3 is TGCGCCAGCAGCCCGGACACCCTGAACACTGAAGCTTTCTTT. This gives the protein CASSPDTLNTEAFF.

This chain's CDR3 is CATRRILRGYNTEAFF. DNA for the CDR3: TGTGCCACACGGAGGATCTTAAGGGGGTATAACACTGAAGCTTTCTTT. This sequence joins TRBV28 and TRBJ1-1; D perhaps matches TRBD1 (6 bases). There are 16 residues in the CDR3. The V gene's germline CDR1 is MDHEN and CDR2 SYDVKM. V was trimmed by 10 bases and J by 2 bases, leaving 23 bases between them.

V gene TRBV6-5 combines with J gene TRBJ1-2; 7 bases map to TRBD1. Germline trimming cut 10 bases from V and 0 bases from J; bases unmatched to any gene: 11. Germline lookup yields CDR1 MNHEY and CDR2 SVGAGI. There are 15 residues in the CDR3. This CDR3 is CATVGDSHPNYGYTF. DNA for the CDR3: TGTGCCACCGTTGGGGACAGTCATCCTAACTATGGCTACACCTTC.

This clone was counted between two and nine times. The chain uses TRBV30 and TRBJ2-2; no firm D call. Germline lookup yields CDR1 GTSNPN and CDR2 SVGIG (reference sequence). Between the trimmed V and J ends, which lost 4 bases and 1 base, there was a span of 13 bases. This CDR3 has 15 residues. CDR3 residues: CAWKFEDLNTGELFF. The CDR3 DNA sequence: TGTGCCTGGAAGTTCGAAGACTTGAACACCGGGGAGCTGTTTTTT.

The chain couples TRBV13 to TRBJ1-1; weak D call: TRBD1 (5 bases). From germline, CDR1 is PRHDT and CDR2 FYEKMQ (reference sequence). V dropped 5 bases and J dropped 8 bases, with 18 bases sitting between them. The CDR3 covers 14 residues. CDR3 region: CASSPSPGDGEAFF. The CDR3 DNA reads TGTGCCAGCAGCCCCTCCCCGGGGGATGGGGAAGCTTTCTTT. Filled out from reference TRBV13 and TRBJ1-1, the complete variable domain reads AAGVIQSPRHLIKEKRETATLKCYPIPRHDTVYWYQQGPGQDPQFLISFYEKMQSDKGSIPDRFSAQQFSDYHSELNMSSLELGDSALYFCASSPSPGDGEAFFGQGTRLTVV.

This clone turned up a few times. The rearrangement links TRBV29-1 to TRBJ1-2; 7 nucleotides line up with TRBD1. The CDR3 runs to 13 residues. The J segment lost 8 bases and the V segment lost 5 bases, leaving 11 bases of the junction unmatched. Germline values: CDR1 SQVTM, CDR2 ANQGSEA. Here the CDR3 DNA reads TGCAGCGTTTCCCAGGACAGGACTCACGGCTACACCTTC. This translates into CSVSQDRTHGYTF.

V gene TRBV28 combines with J gene TRBJ2-1, with 7 nucleotides matching TRBD1. This CDR3 comprises 13 residues. Germline values: CDR1 MDHEN, CDR2 SYDVKM. V lost 5 bases and J lost 5; bases outside the gene matches: 3. CDR3 in DNA: TGTGCCAGCAGTGGGACAGTCAACAATGAGCAGTTCTTC. It is translated as CASSGTVNNEQFF.

The V gene is TRBV6-5, the J gene TRBJ2-7; 7 bases are shared with TRBD1. Per the germline V gene, CDR1 is MNHEY and CDR2 is SVGAGI. This CDR3 is built from 13 residues. V shed 10 bases and J 4 bases; nucleotides not matched to a gene: 10. The CDR3: CATTKTGSYEQYF. The CDR3 bases are TGTGCCACCACTAAGACAGGGAGTTACGAGCAGTACTTC.

CDR3 in amino acids: CASSNFPLDTEAFF. The CDR3 coding sequence is TGTGCCAGTAGTAACTTTCCACTGGACACTGAAGCTTTCTTT. The V and J genes are TRBV19 and TRBJ1-1; no firm D call. Germline V lookup: CDR1 LNHDA, CDR2 SQIVND (reference sequence). The CDR3 is made up of 14 amino acids. The V gene lost 4 bases and the J gene lost 3 bases, with 12 bases spanning the gap.

V usage is TRBV11-1 and J usage is TRBJ1-2; a weak D match, TRBD1 (6 bases). V gave up 6 bases and J gave up 8 bases, with 19 bases separating them. Germline CDR1 is SGHAT and CDR2 is FQDESV (reference sequence). This CDR3 is 14 amino acids long. The CDR3 reads CASSTTGTKNGYTF. The CDR3 bases are TGTGCCAGCAGTACGACCGGGACAAAGAACGGCTACACCTTC.

On this clone itself: Mismatch with germline at one junction end may stem from a read error. The chain is built from TRBV7-7 and TRBJ2-5, with 8 bases identical to TRBD2. Per germline, CDR1 SSHAT and CDR2 FNYEAQ (reference sequence). This CDR3 spans 15 amino acids. Here the CDR3 DNA reads TGTGCTAGCAGCTTACTGGCGGGAGGTCGAGAGACCCAGTACTTC. Amino acids: CASSLLAGGRETQYF.

V gene TRBV19 combines with J gene TRBJ1-2; TRBD1 matches at 8 bases. J was trimmed by 5 bases and V by 3 bases; bases with no gene match: 8. This CDR3 is 15 amino acids long. In germline, CDR1 is LNHDA, CDR2 SQIVND (reference sequence). Here the CDR3 DNA reads TGTGCCAGTAGTATCCTGGACAGGGTTGGTTATGGCTACACCTTC. Protein: CASSILDRVGYGYTF.

The chain carries TRBV18 and TRBJ2-7; possible D gene TRBD2, 6 bases. The CDR3 sequence is 14 residues long. Between the trimmed V and J ends, which lost 3 bases and 6 bases, there was a span of 15 bases. Germline assignment: CDR1 KGHSH and CDR2 LQKENI. The CDR3 reads CASSPGGNLGEQYF. The CDR3 DNA reads as TGTGCCAGCTCACCGGGGGGAAACCTTGGCGAGCAGTACTTC.

This clone was found a few times. The sample has other DNA sequences that encode this CDR3 too. V usage is TRBV6-1 and J usage is TRBJ1-1; TRBD1 matches 7 bases. CDR3 length: 15 amino acids. V was pared by 5 bases and J by 0 bases, with 6 bases of the junction left unmatched. The germline CDR1 and CDR2 sequences are MNHNS and SASEGT. In nucleotides, the CDR3 is TGTGCCAGCAGTCTGGAAGGGGGCCTGAACACTGAAGCTTTCTTT. It is translated as CASSLEGGLNTEAFF.

This clone was observed a handful of times. The chain uses TRBV28 and TRBJ2-7; 8 bases are shared with TRBD1. With V trimmed by 10 bases and J by 2 bases, 4 bases remained unmatched. Germline V lookup: CDR1 MDHEN, CDR2 SYDVKM. The CDR3 is made up of 12 amino acids. The DNA of the CDR3 is TGTGCCACCACGACAGGGGCCTACGAGCAGTACTTC. Translated, it gives CATTTGAYEQYF.

This clone was counted a few times. V gene TRBV4-1 combines with J gene TRBJ2-1; D is perhaps TRBD2 (6 bases). The CDR3 is made up of 18 amino acids. CDR1 is MGHRA, CDR2 YSYEKL, per germline. V lost 4 bases to trimming and J lost 7 bases, with 26 bases between them. The CDR3: CASSPGLRFEFVRNEQFF. CDR3 nucleotides: TGCGCCAGCAGCCCGGGACTTCGTTTTGAATTCGTTCGGAATGAGCAGTTCTTC.

The genes are TRBV28 and TRBJ1-2; a weak D match, TRBD1 (6 bases). The CDR3 is 12 residues long. Germline CDR1 and CDR2: MDHEN and SYDVKM. Trimming took 1 base from V and 12 from J, leaving 12 bases between them. In DNA, the CDR3 is TGTGCCAGCAGTTTATTACAGGGCCCGCACACCTTC. Translating gives CASSLLQGPHTF.

The rearrangement links TRBV5-6 to TRBJ2-5; D uncertain. This CDR3 has 13 amino acids. Trimming removed 0 bases at V and 4 bases at J, with 7 bases between. The germline CDR1 and CDR2 sequences are SGHDT and YYEEEE. CDR3 DNA: TGTGCCAGCAGCTTGGTGCTCGGAGAGACCCAGTACTTC. The encoded protein is CASSLVLGETQYF.